The T cell receptor beta chain described here comes from a study of PD-L1 blockade in urothelial cancer. About the study: Between 0 and 3 chemotherapy regimens preceded treatment for each patient. Blood analysis was done at 3 weeks (second dose) and 6 weeks after treatment began. A median of about 140,000 T cells was found in the blood samples.

As for time point: peripheral blood 6 weeks after treatment start. Method: immunoSEQ multiplex PCR; TCRdb's copy keeps in-frame clones and lacks some. The sample has 45,000 to 60,000 clones, 88% seen once. The TCR comes from a man aged 55 to 69 with urothelial cancer. This sample comprised PBMCs, obtained around atezolizumab (anti-PD-L1) treatment.

CDR3 nucleotides: TGTGCCAGCTCACCAGGGCACGAGCAGTACTTC. Its translation is CASSPGHEQYF. The chain carries TRBV18 and TRBJ2-7; D is ambiguous. The CDR3 covers 11 residues. V was clipped by 2 bases and J by 5 bases, with 4 bases between them. CDR1 KGHSH and CDR2 LQKENI come from the germline V gene.